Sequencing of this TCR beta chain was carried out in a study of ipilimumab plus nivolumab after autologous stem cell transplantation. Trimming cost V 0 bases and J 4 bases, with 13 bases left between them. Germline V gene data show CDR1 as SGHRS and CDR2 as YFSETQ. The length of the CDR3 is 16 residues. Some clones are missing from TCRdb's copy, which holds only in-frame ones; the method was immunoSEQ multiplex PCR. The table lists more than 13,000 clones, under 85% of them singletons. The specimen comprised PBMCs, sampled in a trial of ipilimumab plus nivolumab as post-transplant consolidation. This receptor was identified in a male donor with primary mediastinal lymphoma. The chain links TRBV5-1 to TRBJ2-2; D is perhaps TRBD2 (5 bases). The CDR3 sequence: CASSLAGRAGTGELFF. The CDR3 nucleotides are TGCGCCAGCAGCTTGGCGGGTCGGGCGGGCACCGGGGAGCTGTTTTTT.